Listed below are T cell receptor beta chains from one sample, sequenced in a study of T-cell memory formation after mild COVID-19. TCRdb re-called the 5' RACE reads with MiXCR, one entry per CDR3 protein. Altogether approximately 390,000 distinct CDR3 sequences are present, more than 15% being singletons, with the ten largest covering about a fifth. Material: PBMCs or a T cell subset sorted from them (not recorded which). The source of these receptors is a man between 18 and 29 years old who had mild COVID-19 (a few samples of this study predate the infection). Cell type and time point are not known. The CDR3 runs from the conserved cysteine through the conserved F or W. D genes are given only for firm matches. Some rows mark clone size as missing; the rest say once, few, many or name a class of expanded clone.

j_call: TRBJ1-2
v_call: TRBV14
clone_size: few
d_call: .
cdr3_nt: TGTGCCAGCAGCCCACAGGAGAACTATGGCTACACCTTC
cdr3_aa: CASSPQENYGYTF

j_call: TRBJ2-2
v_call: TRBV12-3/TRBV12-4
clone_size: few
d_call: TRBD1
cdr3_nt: TGTGCCAGCAGTTCATCCGGGACAGGGTCCACCGGGGAGCTGTTTTTT
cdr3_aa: CASSSSGTGSTGELFF

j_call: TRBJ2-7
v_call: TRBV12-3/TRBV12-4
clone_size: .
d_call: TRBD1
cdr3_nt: TGTGCCAGCAGTCCCCGGGACAGGGCTAAGAAGCAGTACTTC
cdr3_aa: CASSPRDRAKKQYF

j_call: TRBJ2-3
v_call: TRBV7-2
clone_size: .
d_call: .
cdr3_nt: TGTGCCAGCAGCTCCAGGGTTTCGGAGGATACGCAGTATTTT
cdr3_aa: CASSSRVSEDTQYF

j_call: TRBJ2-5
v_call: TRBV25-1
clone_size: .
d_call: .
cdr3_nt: TGTGCCAGCAGTGAAGGCGGGTGGGAGACCCAGTACTTC
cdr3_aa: CASSEGGWETQYF

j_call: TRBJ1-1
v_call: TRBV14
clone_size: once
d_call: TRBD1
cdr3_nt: TGTGCCAGCAAGGTTGCTTCCCGGGACAGGGCTCCTGAAGCTTTCTTT
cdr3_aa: CASKVASRDRAPEAFF

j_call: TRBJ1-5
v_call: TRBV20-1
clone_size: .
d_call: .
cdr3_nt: TGCAGTGCTAGTCGTGAAAGCAATCAGCCCCAGCATTTT
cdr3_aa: CSASRESNQPQHF

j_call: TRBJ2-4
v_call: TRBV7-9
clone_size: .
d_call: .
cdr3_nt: TGTGCCAGCAGCACGTCCGGGACAGCCAAAAACATTCAGTACTTC
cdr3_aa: CASSTSGTAKNIQYF

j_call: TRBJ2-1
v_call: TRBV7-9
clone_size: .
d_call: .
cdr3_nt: TGTGCCAGCAGCTGGCAAACATCCTACAATGAGCAGTTCTTC
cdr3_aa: CASSWQTSYNEQFF

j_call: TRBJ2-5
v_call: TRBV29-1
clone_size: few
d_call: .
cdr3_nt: TGCAGCGTTGTTTGGGCGGGCCAGCAAGAGACCCAGTACTTC
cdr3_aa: CSVVWAGQQETQYF

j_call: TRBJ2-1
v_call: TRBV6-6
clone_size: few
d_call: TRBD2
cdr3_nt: TGTGCCAGCAGTTACCCCGGGACTAGCGGGGGGGAAAACTTAGATGAGCAGTTCTTC
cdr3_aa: CASSYPGTSGGENLDEQFF

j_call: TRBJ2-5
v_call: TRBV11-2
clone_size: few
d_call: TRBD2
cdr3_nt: TGTGCCAGCAGCTTAGGGTCACTAGCGGGGTACCAAGAGACCCAGTACTTC
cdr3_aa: CASSLGSLAGYQETQYF

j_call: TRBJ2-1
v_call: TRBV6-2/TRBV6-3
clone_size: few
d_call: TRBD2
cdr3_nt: TGTGCCAGCAGTTACTCGAGGACTAGCGGGGGGAATGAGCAGTTCTTC
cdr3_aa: CASSYSRTSGGNEQFF

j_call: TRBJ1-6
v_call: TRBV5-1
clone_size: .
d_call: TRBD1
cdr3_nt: TGCGCCAGCAGCTTGGAGGGGACCCTGACAGGGGATTCACCCCTCCACTTT
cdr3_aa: CASSLEGTLTGDSPLHF